Listed here are 21 T cell receptor beta chains from one sample, sequenced in a study of regulatory T cells in long-lasting Graves disease. As to time point: newly diagnosed GD, antithyroid drugs for less than 3 months. RNA from PBMCs was the source of the TCR library. The TCR beta library used iRepertoire HTBI primers with Arm-PCR amplification of CDR3. TCRdb fed the multiplex PCR reads into MiXCR, producing one record per CDR3 protein. The sample gives about 380,000 distinct CDR3 sequences, 15% of which show up once; approximately 22% is in the top ten. The specimen comprised peripheral blood mononuclear cells (PBMCs), sampled at new diagnosis, from a patient treated with antithyroid drugs. Receptor source: a female donor with Graves disease.

The V call is TRBV11-2, the J call TRBJ1-6; 8 nucleotides match TRBD1. The CDR3 contains 15 residues. Germline lookup yields CDR1 SGHAT and CDR2 FQNNGV. The V segment lost 3 bases and the J segment 10 bases; nucleotides outside the gene matches: 8. The CDR3 nucleotides are TGTGCCAGCAGCTTTCGACAGGGGCGCGCCTCACCCCTCCACTTT. This encodes CASSFRQGRASPLHF.

The gene calls are TRBV29-1 and TRBJ1-1; no clear D. Trimming took off 4 bases at V and 0 bases at J, with 6 bases between the two ends. Looked up from germline, CDR1 is SQVTM and CDR2 is ANQGSEA. CDR3 length equals 12 residues. The CDR3 DNA sequence: TGCAGCGTTGCAGCGGTGAACACTGAAGCTTTCTTT. This sequence encodes CSVAAVNTEAFF.

This clonotype turned up a few times. V is TRBV2 and J is TRBJ2-2; possible D gene TRBD1, 5 bases. Germline-derived CDR1 and CDR2 are SNHLY and FYNNEI. The CDR3 sequence is 15 residues long. This CDR3 is CAGRGRQKGTGELFF. The CDR3 DNA is TGTGCGGGGCGAGGCAGGCAAAAAGGGACCGGGGAGCTGTTTTTT.

This clonotype was detected many times. The chain joins TRBV11-2 to TRBJ2-2; 7 nucleotides align to TRBD2. Germline V gives CDR1 SGHAT, CDR2 FQNNGV. The CDR3 totals 16 residues. The J segment lost 1 base and the V segment lost 5 bases, leaving 7 bases of the junction unmatched. The DNA of the CDR3 is TGTGCCAGCAGCCCTGCTGGCGGGAGGAACACCGGGGAGCTGTTTTTT. It specifies CASSPAGGRNTGELFF.

The rearrangement uses TRBV12-3 or TRBV12-4 and TRBJ2-7; the D gene is possibly TRBD2 (5 bases). Trimming pared 8 bases from V and 6 bases from J, leaving 23 bases between. This CDR3 has 15 residues. The CDR3 spells CASGLPGWVGAEQYF. CDR3 DNA sequence: TGTGCCAGCGGCCTCCCCGGGTGGGTGGGAGCCGAGCAGTACTTC.

This clonotype was detected many times. The rearrangement uses TRBV18 and TRBJ1-1; D call uncertain. Trimming removed 1 base from V and 6 bases from J, with 6 bases in between. This CDR3 has 12 amino acids. The germline V gene has CDR1 KGHSH and CDR2 LQKENI. DNA for the CDR3: TGTGCCAGCTCACCACGAGGAGCTGAAGCTTTCTTT. It encodes CASSPRGAEAFF.

CDR3 protein: CASSPTRRGGGNEQFF. CDR3 DNA: TGTGCCAGCAGTCCCACGAGGCGGGGGGGAGGGAATGAGCAGTTCTTC. This rearrangement joins TRBV6-4 to TRBJ2-1, with 9 bases fitting TRBD2. With V trimmed by 5 bases and J by 7 bases, 12 bases remained unmatched. Germline V CDR1 and CDR2: MRHNA, SNTAGT. This CDR3 region has 16 residues.

This clonotype appeared many times. The V gene is TRBV6-9, the J gene TRBJ1-1, with TRBD1 matching over 8 bases. The CDR3 is 15 residues long. Germline CDR1 is MNHGY and CDR2 is SVAAGI. V shed 4 bases, J shed 2 bases, and the junction held 6 bases outside the gene matches. The CDR3 nucleotides read TGTGCCAGCAGTTTCCACGGACAGGGCAACACTGAAGCTTTCTTT. As protein: CASSFHGQGNTEAFF.

In its sample, this clonotype was seen many times. The rearrangement joins TRBV6-2 or TRBV6-3 to TRBJ2-3, with 9 bases lining up with TRBD2. With V trimmed by 2 bases and J by 5 bases, 8 bases remained unmatched. CDR1 and CDR2 (germline): MNHEY, SVGEGT. The CDR3 covers 16 residues. The CDR3 DNA sequence: TGTGCCAGCAGTTACAGGAGCGGGGGGACGGGAGATACGCAGTATTTT. Its protein product is CASSYRSGGTGDTQYF.

There are a few counts of this clonotype. The CDR3 region is CAWSTGEATDTQYF. For the CDR3, the DNA is TGTGCCTGGAGTACGGGGGAGGCAACAGATACGCAGTATTTT. V usage is TRBV30 and J usage is TRBJ2-3; a possible D gene is TRBD2 (6 bases). With 2 bases removed from V and 3 bases from J, the gap between germline ends came to 12 bases. Germline loops: CDR1 GTSNPN, CDR2 SVGIG (reference sequence). CDR3 length: 14 residues.

Regarding this clonotype: This may be a read error: a much more frequent sequence differs by one nucleotide. The V and J genes are TRBV20-1 and TRBJ2-5; D remains unclear. Germline CDR1 is DFQATT and CDR2 is SNEGSKA (reference sequence). Trimming left V 1 base short and J 5 bases short, with 20 bases between. CDR3 length: 16 residues. CDR3: CSARVRSPARRETQYF. The CDR3 bases are TGCAGTGCTAGAGTGCGGAGCCCAGCCCGTCGGGAGACCCAGTACTTC.

This clonotype was seen ten or more times. The rearrangement joins TRBV11-2 to TRBJ2-1; D uncertain. CDR3 length equals 18 residues. CDR1 is SGHAT and CDR2 is FQNNGV in the germline V gene. Trimming left V 1 base short and J 0 bases short, with 16 bases between. The CDR3 DNA reads as TGTGCCAGCAGCTTAGGCCTCGGCAGGCTGAGCTCCTACAATGAGCAGTTCTTC. Its protein is CASSLGLGRLSSYNEQFF.

As to this clonotype: A read error may explain this, as a much larger clone is one base away. The V call is TRBV15, the J call TRBJ2-1, with D perhaps being TRBD1 or TRBD2 (5 bases each). CDR3 size: 15 residues. V lost 0 bases and J lost 13, with 19 bases in between. Germline-derived CDR1 and CDR2 are LNHNV and YYDKDF (reference sequence). The CDR3 nucleotides read TGTGCCACCAGCAGAGAAACGGGGCTTCAAGAGACCCAGTTCTTC. Translated, it gives CATSRETGLQETQFF.

This clonotype was seen many times. The chain combines TRBV4-3 with TRBJ1-1; D is possibly TRBD1 (5 bases). V was cut by 3 bases and J by 1 base, with 15 bases left in between. From germline, CDR1 is LGHNA and CDR2 YSLEER. The CDR3 loop spans 16 amino acids. DNA of the CDR3: TGCGCCAGCAGCCAGGGTGTTAAGGGGAGGAACACTGAAGCTTTCTTT. Protein sequence: CASSQGVKGRNTEAFF.

This clonotype was found many times. The V and J genes are TRBV11-2 and TRBJ2-7, with unresolved D. This CDR3 contains 15 residues. The germline V and J ends were trimmed by 3 bases and 2 bases, with 14 bases remaining between them. Looked up from germline, CDR1 is SGHAT and CDR2 is FQNNGV. Here the CDR3 reads CASSFSGGSTYEQYF. The DNA of the CDR3 is TGTGCCAGCAGCTTCTCGGGCGGATCCACCTACGAGCAGTACTTC.

The table lists this clonotype with many counts. The chain combines TRBV20-1 with TRBJ2-7; unclear D gene. The CDR3 length is 15 residues. Trimming pared 4 bases from V and 3 bases from J, leaving 19 bases between. From germline, CDR1 is DFQATT and CDR2 SNEGSKA (reference sequence). The CDR3 loop is CSATGRLPNYYEQYF. DNA of the CDR3: TGCAGTGCTACCGGTAGATTACCGAATTACTACGAGCAGTACTTC.

This clonotype has a count of ten or more. The chain joins TRBV20-1 to TRBJ1-2, with 12 bases matching TRBD1. Germline lookup yields CDR1 DFQATT and CDR2 SNEGSKA (reference sequence). CDR3 size: 14 residues. V was clipped by 5 bases and J by 6 bases; unmatched bases: 7. The CDR3 sequence is CSAWGGQGADGYTF. CDR3 bases: TGCAGTGCTTGGGGGGGACAGGGGGCTGATGGCTACACCTTC.

In this sample, this clonotype turned up many times. The chain carries TRBV12-3 or TRBV12-4 and TRBJ2-2; the match to TRBD1 covers 9 bases. The CDR3 runs 16 residues. V gave up 4 bases and J gave up 3 bases; unmatched junction bases: 6. The CDR3 DNA sequence: TGTGCCAGCAGTTCCCGGACAGGGGAGGACACCGGGGAGCTGTTTTTT. Its protein is CASSSRTGEDTGELFF.

The gene calls are TRBV9 and TRBJ2-1, with 8 bases aligning to TRBD2. The CDR3 is 16 amino acids. Germline assignment: CDR1 SGDLS and CDR2 YYNGEE. J gave up 2 bases and V 0 bases, and 4 bases lay outside the gene matches. For the CDR3, the DNA is TGTGCCAGCAGCGTAGGTCGGGGGGGGGCCTACAATGAGCAGTTCTTC. Its protein product is CASSVGRGGAYNEQFF.

This clonotype was counted many times. The genes are TRBV5-1 and TRBJ1-4; a weak D match, TRBD1 (5 bases). Germline V gives CDR1 SGHRS, CDR2 YFSETQ. The CDR3 has 15 residues. V gave up 1 base and J gave up 7 bases, with 14 bases separating them. CDR3 protein: CASSLSTGSSEKLFF. The DNA of the CDR3 is TGCGCCAGCAGCTTGTCCACAGGATCGTCTGAAAAACTGTTTTTT.

The rearrangement uses TRBV28 and TRBJ2-3; D might be TRBD1 (5 bases). The germline gives CDR1 MDHEN, CDR2 SYDVKM. This CDR3 comprises 14 residues. The germline V and J ends were trimmed by 4 bases and 6 bases, with 14 bases remaining between them. The CDR3 coding sequence is TGTGCCAGCAGTTCCGTTAGGGGCCCCGATACGCAGTATTTT. Translation gives CASSSVRGPDTQYF. Looking up the rest from reference TRBV28 and TRBJ2-3 gives the full variable domain: DVKVTQSSRYLVKRTGEKVFLECVQDMDHENMFWYRQDPGLGLRLIYFSYDVKMKEKGDIPEGYSVSREKKERFSLILESASTNQTSMYLCASSSVRGPDTQYFGPGTRLTVL.